This is a list of T cell receptor beta chains from one sample in a study of chemoradiotherapy in HPV16-positive cancers. TCRdb keeps only in-frame clones here, not all; method: immunoSEQ multiplex PCR. The sample carries about 22,000 clones, around two thirds recorded once. Sample collection occurred from a patient who underwent chemoradiotherapy. These TCRs come from a human donor with HPV-associated anogenital cancer. Each CDR3 is given with its conserved first and last residue. The order of the fields is V gene, J gene, CDR3 protein.

>TRBV4-2|TRBJ2-7
CASSQGQGDYEQYF
>TRBV19|TRBJ1-3
CASSVLPYAGNTIYF
>TRBV25-1|.
CASSELGVVDEQYF
>TRBV28|TRBJ2-1
CASSFGPFGETYNEQFF
>TRBV2|TRBJ1-4
CASIGGNGNEKLFF
>TRBV30|TRBJ1-4
CAWSAPIATNEKLFF
>TRBV10-3|TRBJ1-3
CAISANAASGNTIYF
>TRBV4-2|TRBJ1-4
CASSQDPGVGEKLFF
>TRBV20-1|TRBJ2-7
CSARTGYEQYF
>TRBV5-1|TRBJ1-1
CASSLRAGDTEAFF
>TRBV5-1|TRBJ2-5
CASSLEGLRETQYF
>TRBV4-2|TRBJ2-7
CASSQVRTTYEQYF
>TRBV28|TRBJ1-1
CASSSPGQANTEAFF
>TRBV11-3|TRBJ1-1
CASSLVPGAKYTEAFF
>TRBV5-8|TRBJ2-7
CASSYPSLGGYEQYF
>TRBV28|TRBJ1-4
CASGPGAGYEKLFF
>TRBV5-4|TRBJ1-1
CASSIDWGAAFF
>TRBV4-3|TRBJ2-7
CASSQDVDSPFEQYF
>TRBV6-1|TRBJ1-2
CASSERRNYGYTF
>TRBV6-5|TRBJ2-7
CASSYSPEISAEQYF
>TRBV19|TRBJ1-6
CASSNAERRNNSPLHF
>TRBV19|TRBJ1-1
CASEGVGRVTEAFF
>TRBV27|TRBJ2-5
CASSLGRVGETQYF
>TRBV7-2|TRBJ2-2
CASSSSGRPDGELFF
>TRBV7-8|TRBJ1-1
CASSLVQGGSGTEAFF
>TRBV29-1|TRBJ1-1
CSAPGQGASVTEAFF
>TRBV30|TRBJ2-1
CAWSPQGSYNEQFF